The rows below give T cell receptor beta chains drawn from one sample of a study of T cell changes during pregnancy in multiple sclerosis. Assay: immunoSEQ multiplex PCR; the TCRdb copy retains only in-frame clones and omits some. The data contain tens of thousands of clones, 80% to 95% of them singletons. The specimen was peripheral blood, collected in the first trimester of pregnancy. All receptors come from a female donor with multiple sclerosis, enrolled in a pregnancy study. CDR3s include the opening cysteine and the closing phenylalanine or tryptophan. D genes are given only for firm matches. Only some rows state a clone size, as once, few, many or a class for expanded clones.

CDR3 DNA,CDR3 protein,clone size,D gene,V gene,J gene
TGTGCCAGCAGCTTGGCGGGAGCTACTGGAAACACCATATATTTT,CASSLAGATGNTIYF,NA,NA,TRBV5-5,TRBJ1-3
TGTGCCAGCAGATCAGGGGGTAGGGCTTTCTTT,CASRSGGRAFF,NA,TRBD1,TRBV6-4,TRBJ1-1
TGTGCCAGCAGCTCCGTGGGGAGGAACACCGGGGAGCTGTTTTTT,CASSSVGRNTGELFF,once,NA,TRBV5-6,TRBJ2-2
TGTGCCAGCAGCTCGAGGACAGTGAACACTGAAGCTTTCTTT,CASSSRTVNTEAFF,NA,NA,TRBV7-8,TRBJ1-1
TGTGCCCCAGGGGGGACCCAGTACTTC,CAPGGTQYF,NA,TRBD1,TRBV7-8,TRBJ2-5
TGTGCCAGCAGCGTAGAGTTGGAGCGGGGGGGCACAGATACGCAGTATTTT,CASSVELERGGTDTQYF,NA,TRBD2,TRBV9,TRBJ2-3
TGTGCCAGCAGCCCGAGTCCGGGACTAGCGGTTCTGGATACGCAGTATTTT,CASSPSPGLAVLDTQYF,NA,TRBD2,TRBV9,TRBJ2-3
TGCGCCAGCAGCCAAGAAGGCCTCAGGGGAGAAGCTTTCTTT,CASSQEGLRGEAFF,NA,NA,TRBV4-3,TRBJ1-1
TGTGCCAGCAGCTTAGAACGTAGTCTAGCGGCTCAAGAGACCCAGTACTTC,CASSLERSLAAQETQYF,NA,TRBD2,TRBV11-2,TRBJ2-5
TGTGCCAGCAGTACGGGGAACACTGAAGCTTTCTTT,CASSTGNTEAFF,NA,NA,TRBV27,TRBJ1-1
TGTGCCAGCAGTGAAGCAGGCAGGGTACAGCCCCAGCATTTT,CASSEAGRVQPQHF,few,NA,TRBV2,TRBJ1-5
TGTGCCAGCAGCCCCCGACAGGGTCCGGGGGACACTGAAGCTTTCTTT,CASSPRQGPGDTEAFF,NA,TRBD1,TRBV7-3,TRBJ1-1
TGTGCCACCAGCAGAGACTTGGCGGGGACCACCGGGGAGCTGTTTTTT,CATSRDLAGTTGELFF,NA,NA,TRBV15,TRBJ2-2
TGTGCCAGTAGTATGGAGGGAGCCTATACGCAGTATTTT,CASSMEGAYTQYF,NA,NA,TRBV19,TRBJ2-3
TGTGCCAGCAGCCAAAGGCGGGGGACGGGGGCAGATACGCAGTATTTT,CASSQRRGTGADTQYF,NA,TRBD2,TRBV5-4,TRBJ2-3
TGTGCCAGCAGTTACTCGCCGGACAGGGGGCGAGGCTACACCTTC,CASSYSPDRGRGYTF,few,TRBD1,TRBV6-6,TRBJ1-2
TGTGCCAGTACTAGGGACAGGAGTTTGAACACTGAAGCTTTCTTT,CASTRDRSLNTEAFF,NA,TRBD1,TRBV19,TRBJ1-1
TGTGCCAGCAGTGAGGCTAGCGAGAAAGATACGCAGTATTTT,CASSEASEKDTQYF,NA,NA,TRBV25-1,TRBJ2-3
TGCGCCAGCAGCCAAGTTAGTGCGGGACAGGTGAGCGGCGAGCAGTACTTC,CASSQVSAGQVSGEQYF,once,TRBD1,TRBV4-1,TRBJ2-7
TGTGCCAGTAGCCAGGGAAGGGAGGGAAATCAGCCCCAGCATTTT,CASSQGREGNQPQHF,NA,NA,TRBV19,TRBJ1-5
TGTGCCAGCAGCGATCAGGGTGGAGGGCTTAATGAAAAACTGTTTTTT,CASSDQGGGLNEKLFF,NA,NA,TRBV9,TRBJ1-4
TGCGCCAGCAGTCGACAGGATTTCAATTCACCCCTCCACTTT,CASSRQDFNSPLHF,NA,NA,TRBV10-2,TRBJ1-6
TGTGCCAGCAGTAAACAGGGGAGCTCTGGAAACACCATATATTTT,CASSKQGSSGNTIYF,NA,TRBD1,TRBV25-1,TRBJ1-3
TGTGCCAGCAGCTCGGGAGCGCCGGGCAGCACGCAGTATTTT,CASSSGAPGSTQYF,NA,NA,TRBV5-4,TRBJ2-3
TGTGCCAGCAGTCCAAGTCGGGTCCAAGAGACCCAGTACTTC,CASSPSRVQETQYF,once,NA,TRBV7-2,TRBJ2-5
TGCGCCAGCAGCCAAGATGGGCCAGGAATGCCCTACGAGCAGTACTTC,CASSQDGPGMPYEQYF,NA,NA,TRBV4-1,TRBJ2-7
TGTGCCAGCAGTCCGACTAGCGGGGGGGCTCGTGAGCAGTTCTTC,CASSPTSGGAREQFF,NA,TRBD2,TRBV27,TRBJ2-1
TGTGCCAGCAGCTTCAGGACTAGCGGGGCCTACGAGCAGTACTTC,CASSFRTSGAYEQYF,NA,TRBD2,TRBV5-4,TRBJ2-7
TGTGCCAGCCGATCGGGGGGAGCCGTACAACTCGCTGGGGCCAACGTCCTGACTTTC,CASRSGGAVQLAGANVLTF,NA,TRBD2,TRBV18,TRBJ2-6
TGCGCCAGCAGCCCGAAAGCGGGGGGCCCCTCTGGGGCCAACGTCCTGACTTTC,CASSPKAGGPSGANVLTF,NA,TRBD2,TRBV5-1,TRBJ2-6
TGCGCCAGCAGCCAGACGGACAGGGTTATCGGGGAGCTGTTTTTT,CASSQTDRVIGELFF,NA,TRBD1,TRBV4-3,TRBJ2-2
TGTGCCAGCTCAGTGACAGGCTCCTACGAGCAGTACTTC,CASSVTGSYEQYF,NA,NA,TRBV18,TRBJ2-7
TGTGCCAGCAGCGTAGGAGGGACAGGGTGGACTGAAGCTTTCTTT,CASSVGGTGWTEAFF,once,TRBD1,TRBV9,TRBJ1-1
TGTGCCAGCAGCTTAGGGGGAGGGGGGGCAGATACGCAGTATTTT,CASSLGGGGADTQYF,NA,NA,TRBV7-6,TRBJ2-3
TGTGCCAGCAGTGAATACTACGCTGGCTACACCTTC,CASSEYYAGYTF,NA,NA,TRBV25-1,TRBJ1-2
TGCGCCAGCAGCTTGGCCGTAGGACAGAAAAACATTCAGTACTTC,CASSLAVGQKNIQYF,NA,NA,TRBV5-1,TRBJ2-4
TGTGCTAGTGGATTGACAGGGGCCAAAGAAGCTTTCTTT,CASGLTGAKEAFF,NA,TRBD1,TRBV12-5,TRBJ1-1
TGTGCCAGCAGCCCCCGACAGGGCATTACGCAGTATTTT,CASSPRQGITQYF,NA,TRBD1,TRBV7-3,TRBJ2-3
TGCAGCGCCCGGACAGGTCTCAATGAGCAGTTCTTC,CSARTGLNEQFF,NA,TRBD1,TRBV29-1,TRBJ2-1
TGCGCCAGCAGCCAAGATTCGGGCGGGCTAGCGGGGGGAGTGGAGCAGTTCTTC,CASSQDSGGLAGGVEQFF,NA,TRBD2,TRBV4-3,TRBJ2-1
TGTGCCAGCTCAACCGGGACAGGGCCAGGAAACACCATATATTTT,CASSTGTGPGNTIYF,once,TRBD1,TRBV18,TRBJ1-3
TGTGCCAGCATCAAAACAGGGGTTGGTTCCTACGAGCAGTACTTC,CASIKTGVGSYEQYF,NA,TRBD1,TRBV6-1,TRBJ2-7
TGTGCCATCAGTGAGTCAGGGGGAAAAGAGACCCAGTACTTC,CAISESGGKETQYF,NA,NA,TRBV10-3,TRBJ2-5
TGTGCCAGCAGCTTGGTAGGCAGGGTTAATTCACCCCTCCACTTT,CASSLVGRVNSPLHF,NA,NA,TRBV5-4,TRBJ1-6
TGTGCCAGCAGCTTAGTAGGGGCCCGGGAGCTGTTTTTT,CASSLVGARELFF,NA,NA,TRBV7-3,TRBJ2-2
TGTGCCAGCAGCCAAGACGGGAGGGGTGTGTGGACCGGGGAGCTGTTTTTT,CASSQDGRGVWTGELFF,once,TRBD2,TRBV14,TRBJ2-2
TGCAGTGCTAGGGCGGGAGGGAGGGCTTTCTTT,CSARAGGRAFF,NA,NA,TRBV20-1,TRBJ1-1
TGTGCCAGCAGCGTAGCGGGGAACTACGAGCAGTACTTC,CASSVAGNYEQYF,NA,NA,TRBV9,TRBJ2-7
TGTGCCAGCAGCCCCACTAGCGGGGGATACAATGAGCAGTTCTTC,CASSPTSGGYNEQFF,NA,TRBD2,TRBV5-5,TRBJ2-1
TGTGCCAGCAGCAAACTAGCGGGAAGCTCCTACAATGAGCAGTTCTTC,CASSKLAGSSYNEQFF,NA,TRBD2,TRBV7-2,TRBJ2-1
TGTGCCAGCAGGTGGACTAGCGGGGGGCCTAGCACAGATACGCAGTATTTT,CASRWTSGGPSTDTQYF,NA,TRBD2,TRBV27,TRBJ2-3
TGTGCCAGCAGCTTGGGGGGGATTCAGGGGGCTGAAGCTTTCTTT,CASSLGGIQGAEAFF,once,TRBD1,TRBV5-4,TRBJ1-1